Listed here is a single T cell receptor beta chain. Its target antigen remains unknown. One base away there is no much larger clone; base qualities are not given. This sample stems from a study of blood T cell repertoires in COVID-19 (dated by TCRdb to 2018 to 2020). With respect to the entire study: Collaborator samples came from the United States, Italy and Spain and covered acute and convalescent phases of COVID-19. The repertoires were released in a freely available public database meant as a resource for research on the immune response to SARS-CoV-2. The dataset comprised deeply sampled blood TCRbeta repertoires from subjects exposed to, actively infected with, or recovered from COVID-19. The material from the prospective study consisted of cDNA or gDNA derived from T cells, B-cell-depleted T cells, or PBMCs. HLA class I and class II types, where available, came from metadata supplied by the sample provider rather than from assay-based typing. The samples were drawn from the first 160 participants of the ongoing ImmuneRACE study and from 1,254 subjects provided by 6 global collaborators. The sample metadata nearly always contained a de-identified subject ID, COVID-19 status, age in years and sex. What the work shows at the level of the full study, not this receptor alone: How much clinical and demographic metadata was included differed by source and by participant, and the metadata was provided uncurated.

TCRbeta CDR3 regions were amplified from genomic DNA using the immunoSEQ Assay, a bias-controlled multiplex PCR. From the authors' description of their analysis: The number of nucleated cells in each sample was estimated by amplification of reference gene primers within the assay. To quantify the absolute abundance of each unique TCRbeta CDR3 rearrangement, sequence reads were collapsed and filtered. For each sample, productive Simpson clonality was calculated as the square root of Simpson's diversity index across productive rearrangements. The source is immuneACCESS, and TCRdb retained only in-frame sequences with V and J called. Part of the clones is not carried over; for the studies checked, unresolved V genes explain less than half of this, and the remainder is unexplained. V, J and clone size were drawn from that table, and D and trimming were deduced from the DNA. Across this sample there are around 250,000 clones, with more than 75% seen only once. The ten largest clonotypes hold more than 6.5% of the sample.

V and J lose 3 bases and 0 bases, and a span of 5 bases separates them. CDR3 length: 14 amino acids, cysteine to phenylalanine. Of the read, only the CDR3 DNA is kept; its 42 bases are in frame from base 1. Per the germline V gene, KGHSH is the CDR1 and LQKENI is the CDR2. The collaborating institutions used their own protocols to collect whole blood in K2EDTA tubes. Collaborator samples were shipped for TCRbeta analysis as frozen whole blood, isolated PBMCs, or DNA extracted from either sample type. What was sequenced was peripheral blood. This chain is built from TRBV18 and TRBJ1-4, with no D gene named confidently. The source of this sequence is a woman in her 70s with active or convalescent COVID-19. The DNA sequence reads TGTGCCAGCTCACCGGGCTCAACTAATGAAAAACTGTTTTTT. Its translation is CASSPGSTNEKLFF.